This is a list of T cell receptor beta chains from one sample in a study of T cells in localized non-small cell lung cancer. Assay used: immunoSEQ multiplex PCR; TCRdb lists only in-frame clones, some missing. The table lists over 15,000 clones, 70% to 90% of them singletons. Sequencing was performed on peripheral blood, taken before any cancer treatment. These receptors all stem from a male donor older than 55 with stage I lung adenocarcinoma. Both conserved end residues are trimmed from each CDR3. D genes are given only for firm matches.

v_call: TRBV28
j_call: TRBJ1-1
d_call: NA
cdr3_aa: ASTLWGSEAF

v_call: TRBV18
j_call: TRBJ2-2
d_call: TRBD2
cdr3_aa: ASSPPTSGASNTGELF

v_call: TRBV7-3
j_call: TRBJ2-1
d_call: NA
cdr3_aa: AGWRPLL

v_call: TRBV10-3
j_call: TRBJ2-1
d_call: TRBD2
cdr3_aa: AISGNSGGAYVYNEQF

v_call: TRBV7-8
j_call: TRBJ2-1
d_call: TRBD2
cdr3_aa: ASSLKLAGGQNNEQF

v_call: TRBV4-3
j_call: TRBJ2-7
d_call: TRBD2
cdr3_aa: ASSDREGDEQY

v_call: TRBV7-9
j_call: TRBJ2-3
d_call: NA
cdr3_aa: ASSFGGSATDTQY

v_call: TRBV5-1
j_call: TRBJ2-3
d_call: NA
cdr3_aa: ASMEPGDTQY

v_call: TRBV7-2
j_call: TRBJ2-2
d_call: NA
cdr3_aa: ASRQRTGGVGELF

v_call: TRBV5-5
j_call: TRBJ1-4
d_call: NA
cdr3_aa: ASSFGGEEKLF

v_call: TRBV12-1
j_call: TRBJ2-3
d_call: NA
cdr3_aa: ASSSTDTQY

v_call: TRBV6-1
j_call: TRBJ2-5
d_call: NA
cdr3_aa: ASGGAEETQY

v_call: TRBV6-5
j_call: TRBJ1-5
d_call: TRBD1
cdr3_aa: ASSGDSSNQPQH

v_call: TRBV6-4
j_call: TRBJ2-3
d_call: TRBD2
cdr3_aa: ASSDEGGSSTDTQY

v_call: TRBV6-5
j_call: TRBJ1-2
d_call: TRBD1
cdr3_aa: ATRDSFNYGYT

v_call: TRBV19
j_call: TRBJ1-1
d_call: TRBD1
cdr3_aa: ASSISDREDTEAF

v_call: TRBV7-2
j_call: TRBJ1-4
d_call: TRBD1
cdr3_aa: ASSRGGGGEKLF

v_call: TRBV6-1
j_call: TRBJ1-3
d_call: NA
cdr3_aa: ASSEVHLGRNTIY

v_call: TRBV9
j_call: TRBJ1-2
d_call: NA
cdr3_aa: ASSGGGYT

v_call: TRBV19
j_call: TRBJ1-3
d_call: TRBD1
cdr3_aa: ASSPGQGNTIY

v_call: TRBV11-2
j_call: TRBJ2-1
d_call: NA
cdr3_aa: ASSLYGIGNNEQF

v_call: TRBV7-2
j_call: TRBJ2-7
d_call: TRBD2
cdr3_aa: ASSLASTGGSEQY

v_call: TRBV7-9
j_call: TRBJ1-1
d_call: TRBD1
cdr3_aa: ASSLSDRPNTEAF

v_call: TRBV10-3
j_call: TRBJ2-3
d_call: NA
cdr3_aa: AIKSRQRGSTDTQY

v_call: TRBV6-6
j_call: TRBJ1-4
d_call: TRBD1
cdr3_aa: ASRLRDRGRSEKLF

v_call: TRBV6-5
j_call: TRBJ1-1
d_call: TRBD1
cdr3_aa: ASSYQGAGTEAF